The source of this T cell receptor beta chain is a study of shared clonotypes between healthy human individuals. With regard to this clone: Antigen: not known. Other DNA sequences within the sample encode an identical CDR3.

Per sorted-subset replicate PCR, input was approximately 200 ng DNA, representing 30,000 or so T cell genomes. Repertoires were generated with immunoSEQ multiplex PCR, while TCRdb's copy carries only in-frame clones and drops some. Found here are about 2.5 million clones, about 90% of them singletons; the top ten hold 0.37%. V was cut by 1 base and J by 0 bases, with 3 bases left in between. Per the germline V gene, CDR1 is SSHAT and CDR2 is FNYEAQ (reference sequence). The CDR3 extends over 13 amino acids. Study conclusions and caveats: Rarefaction indicated that sorted-subset sequencing remained incomplete although depth was large. Of the naive CD4 clonotypes, around 4.7% were shared across several donors.

The origin of this receptor is a man aged 18 to 35 in good health. Some clones in this sample may be carry-over from other donors' samples. The sample consisted of naive CD4+ T cells from PBMCs. Subset indicated: CD45RA+ positively selected. The genes are TRBV7-7 and TRBJ1-1; D unresolved. DNA for the CDR3: TGTGCCAGCAGCTTAGACGTGAACACTGAAGCTTTCTTT. The encoded protein is CASSLDVNTEAFF.